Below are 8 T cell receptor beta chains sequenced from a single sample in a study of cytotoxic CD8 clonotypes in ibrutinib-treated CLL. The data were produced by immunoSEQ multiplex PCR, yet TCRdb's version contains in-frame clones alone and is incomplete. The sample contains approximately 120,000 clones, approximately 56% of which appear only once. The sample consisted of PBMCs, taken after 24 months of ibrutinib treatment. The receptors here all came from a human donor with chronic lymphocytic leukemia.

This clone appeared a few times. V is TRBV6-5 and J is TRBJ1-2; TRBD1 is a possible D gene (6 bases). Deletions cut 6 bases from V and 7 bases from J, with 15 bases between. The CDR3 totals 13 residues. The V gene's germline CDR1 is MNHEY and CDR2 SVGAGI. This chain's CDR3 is CASSSSGGSGYTF. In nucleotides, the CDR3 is TGTGCCAGCAGCTCCTCGGGGGGCAGTGGCTACACCTTC.

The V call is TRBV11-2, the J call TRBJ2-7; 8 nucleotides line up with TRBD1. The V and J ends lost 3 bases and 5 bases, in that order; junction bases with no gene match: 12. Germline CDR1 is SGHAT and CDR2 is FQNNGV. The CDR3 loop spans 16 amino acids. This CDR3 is CASSFLRDAGGHEQYF. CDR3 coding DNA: TGTGCCAGCAGCTTTCTCCGGGACGCAGGGGGCCACGAGCAGTACTTC.

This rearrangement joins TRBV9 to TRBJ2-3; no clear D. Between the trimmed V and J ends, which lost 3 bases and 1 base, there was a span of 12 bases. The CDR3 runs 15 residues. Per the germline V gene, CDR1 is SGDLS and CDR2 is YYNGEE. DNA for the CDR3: TGTGCCAGCAGCGAAACTTCGGCAGGCACAGATACGCAGTATTTT. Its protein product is CASSETSAGTDTQYF.

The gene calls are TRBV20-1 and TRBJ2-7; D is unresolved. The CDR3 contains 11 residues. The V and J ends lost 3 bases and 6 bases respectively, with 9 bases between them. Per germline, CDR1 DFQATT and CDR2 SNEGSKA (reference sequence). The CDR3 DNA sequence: TGCAGTGCTAGCCTCGGAACCGAGCAGTACTTC. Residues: CSASLGTEQYF.

The CDR3 nucleotides read TGCAGCGTTGAAGATGGGGCAGGGGGCGACGAGCAGTACTTC. Translating it yields CSVEDGAGGDEQYF. The rearrangement joins TRBV29-1 to TRBJ2-7, with 8 bases fitting TRBD1. Trimming at V came to 0 bases and at J to 5 bases, leaving 6 bases not matched to a gene. The CDR3 has 14 residues. In germline, CDR1 is SQVTM, CDR2 ANQGSEA.

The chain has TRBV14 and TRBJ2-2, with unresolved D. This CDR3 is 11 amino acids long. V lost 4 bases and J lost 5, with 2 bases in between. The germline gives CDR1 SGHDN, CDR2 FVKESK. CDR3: CASSRTGELFF. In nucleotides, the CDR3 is TGTGCCAGCAGCCGGACCGGGGAGCTGTTTTTT.

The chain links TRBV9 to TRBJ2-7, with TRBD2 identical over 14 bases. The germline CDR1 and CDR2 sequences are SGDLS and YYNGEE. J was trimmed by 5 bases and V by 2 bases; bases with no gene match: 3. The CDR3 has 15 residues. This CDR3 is CASSVTSGGADEQYF. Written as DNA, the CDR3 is TGTGCCAGCAGCGTGACTAGCGGGGGGGCCGACGAGCAGTACTTC. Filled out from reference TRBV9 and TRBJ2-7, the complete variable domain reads DSGVTQTPKHLITATGQRVTLRCSPRSGDLSVYWYQQSLDQGLQFLIQYYNGEERAKGNILERFSAQQFPDLHSELNLSSLELGDSALYFCASSVTSGGADEQYFGPGTRLTVT.

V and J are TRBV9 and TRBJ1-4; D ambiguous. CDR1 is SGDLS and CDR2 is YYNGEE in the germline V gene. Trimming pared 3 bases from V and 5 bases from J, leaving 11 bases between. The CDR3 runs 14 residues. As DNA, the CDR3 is TGTGCCAGCAGCGAGAACGGGTGGAATGAAAAACTGTTTTTT. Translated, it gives CASSENGWNEKLFF.